A selection of T cell receptor beta chains follows, all from one sample in a study of T-cell reconstitution after alpha-beta-depleted transplantation in children. TCRdb ran MiXCR on the PCR reads and lists one entry per CDR3 protein. Of around 440,000 distinct CDR3 sequences listed, more than 9% were seen once; the top ten hold 2%. The sequences come from PBMCs, collected before TCRalphabeta/CD19-depleted stem cell transplant. These receptors were obtained from a child aged 2-15 years with inherited bone marrow failure, due to receive a stem cell transplant. The CDR3 runs from the conserved cysteine through the conserved F or W. Each record gives: J gene, D gene, clone size, V gene, CDR3 DNA, CDR3 protein. A D gene is named only where the DNA matches it firmly. Not all rows give a size; the values are once, few, many and, for expanded clones, a class.

TRBJ2-5 | - | - | TRBV11-2 | TGTGCCAGCAGCCCGCTGGGCGGGAAAGAGACCCAGTACTTC | CASSPLGGKETQYF
TRBJ2-7 | - | many | TRBV12-3/TRBV12-4 | TGTGCCAGCAGTTTAGGTCCAGATTCCTACGAGCAGTACTTC | CASSLGPDSYEQYF
TRBJ2-7 | - | many | TRBV15 | TGTGCCACCAGCACAGGGGAGCAGTACTTC | CATSTGEQYF
TRBJ2-4 | - | many | TRBV29-1 | TGCAGCGTTCTACTAGTGGATACCAAAAACATTCAGTACTTC | CSVLLVDTKNIQYF
TRBJ2-7 | TRBD2 | many | TRBV19 | TGTGCCAGTATGACTAGCGGGAGTTCCTACGAGCAGTACTTC | CASMTSGSSYEQYF
TRBJ1-5 | - | many | TRBV7-8 | TGTGCCAGCACCCAGGACAGTTATCAGCCCCAGCATTTT | CASTQDSYQPQHF
TRBJ1-1 | - | many | TRBV24-1 | TGTGCCACCAGTGATACCAGGACACAGAACACTGAAGCTTTCTTT | CATSDTRTQNTEAFF
TRBJ2-1 | - | many | TRBV20-1 | TGCAGTGCTAGAGGTAAAAAGAATGAGCAGTTCTTC | CSARGKKNEQFF
TRBJ2-7 | - | many | TRBV4-1 | TGCGCCAGCAGCCCTATGTCACTGGTGGGCTACGAGCAGTACTTC | CASSPMSLVGYEQYF
TRBJ2-1 | TRBD1 | - | TRBV10-3 | TGTGCCATCAGTGATTCAGGGGGCGCGAATGAGCAGTTCTTC | CAISDSGGANEQFF
TRBJ2-7 | TRBD2 | many | TRBV6-2/TRBV6-3 | TGTGCCAGCAGTAAACGACTAGCGGCAGCCTACGAGCAGTACTTC | CASSKRLAAAYEQYF
TRBJ1-2 | - | - | TRBV18 | TGTGCCAGCTCACCACAGACCCCTATGGACGATGGCTACACCTTC | CASSPQTPMDDGYTF
TRBJ2-7 | - | many | TRBV4-3 | TGCGCCAGCAGCCAAGTGGGAAGGGACGCCGAGCAGTACTTC | CASSQVGRDAEQYF
TRBJ2-7 | TRBD1 | many | TRBV5-1 | TGCGCCAGCAGCGCAATTCCGGGACAGGGGGCCTACGAGCAGTACTTC | CASSAIPGQGAYEQYF
TRBJ2-7 | - | many | TRBV12-3/TRBV12-4 | TGTGCCAGCAGTTTTGGTAGCAGGGCTGCCGAGCAGTACTTC | CASSFGSRAAEQYF
TRBJ2-1 | TRBD1 | many | TRBV7-2 | TGTGCCAGCAGCTTACAGGGGGCCCGGGACAATGAGCAGTTCTTC | CASSLQGARDNEQFF
TRBJ2-5 | TRBD2 | many | TRBV11-2 | TGTGCCAGCAGCTTAGTTCCGGGAGGCGGCGGGTACCAAGAGACCCAGTACTTC | CASSLVPGGGGYQETQYF
TRBJ2-5 | TRBD2 | - | TRBV11-2 | TGTGCCAGCAGCTTAGGAATATGGCGGGAGGGCCCGGGTGAGACCCAGTACTTC | CASSLGIWREGPGETQYF
TRBJ2-2 | - | many | TRBV24-1 | TGTGCCACCAGTGATCTTCCAGGGTCCGGGGAGCTGTTTTTT | CATSDLPGSGELFF
TRBJ2-5 | - | - | TRBV21-1 | TGTGCCAGCAGCCCTTATGACGACAGGGGGGAAGAGACCCAGTACTTC | CASSPYDDRGEETQYF
TRBJ2-4 | - | many | TRBV12-3/TRBV12-4 | TGTGCCAGCAGCCGGCTCTGGGGTAATGAAAACATTCAGTACTTC | CASSRLWGNENIQYF
TRBJ2-7 | - | many | TRBV4-3 | TGCGCCAGCAGCCTAAACCTCCTTCTAGATTCCTACGAGCAGTACTTC | CASSLNLLLDSYEQYF
TRBJ2-1 | - | many | TRBV5-1 | TGCGCCAGCAGCCCCTGGACCTTCAATGAGCAGTTCTTC | CASSPWTFNEQFF
TRBJ2-1 | - | many | TRBV12-3/TRBV12-4 | TGTGCCAGCAGTTTGGTTCAGTTAAATGAGCAGTTCTTC | CASSLVQLNEQFF
TRBJ2-5 | - | many | TRBV12-3/TRBV12-4 | TGTGCCAGCAGTTTAGCCCGCAAAGAGACCCAGTACTTC | CASSLARKETQYF
TRBJ1-2 | TRBD1 | few | TRBV12-3/TRBV12-4 | TGTGCCAGCAGCCGAGGGACAGCCTATGGCTACACCTTC | CASSRGTAYGYTF
TRBJ2-7 | - | many | TRBV10-3 | TGTGCCATCAGTGACTCCCAGAGGCCAAGCGGCGACGAGCAGTACTTC | CAISDSQRPSGDEQYF
TRBJ2-3 | - | - | TRBV5-4 | TGTGCCAGCACCTCCGGGGTGAGGGTGAGCGCAGATACGCAGTATTTT | CASTSGVRVSADTQYF
TRBJ2-1 | - | many | TRBV27 | TGTGCCAGCAGTTTCCGAAGTAGTTCCTACAATGAGCAGTTCTTC | CASSFRSSSYNEQFF
TRBJ2-7 | - | many | TRBV5-1 | TGCGCCAGCAGCAAGGGTACAGGGACATTCTACGAGCAGTACTTC | CASSKGTGTFYEQYF
TRBJ2-4 | - | many | TRBV28 | TGTGCCAGCAGTCGGGACGGCGCCAAAAACATTCAGTACTTC | CASSRDGAKNIQYF
TRBJ2-1 | - | many | TRBV7-9 | TGTGCCAGCAGACACGGACAGAGCTCCTACAATGAGCAGTTCTTC | CASRHGQSSYNEQFF
TRBJ2-3 | TRBD2 | many | TRBV9 | TGTGCCAGCAGCGTCGGGACTAGCGCCACAGATACGCAGTATTTT | CASSVGTSATDTQYF
TRBJ1-5 | TRBD1 | many | TRBV7-9 | TGTGCCAGCAGCGCCACAGGGGATAGCAATCAGCCCCAGCATTTT | CASSATGDSNQPQHF
TRBJ2-1 | - | few | TRBV28 | TGTGCCAGCAGGTCGAAGGAGATAGAGGCCTACAATGAGCAGTTCTTC | CASRSKEIEAYNEQFF